This T cell receptor (beta chain) is from a study of blood T cells in healthy people across ages. V gave up 5 bases and J gave up 3 bases; unmatched junction bases: 14. Germline assignment: CDR1 SGHTA and CDR2 FQGNSA. This CDR3 region has 17 residues. Then a second PCR, running about 6 to 12 cycles, was carried out with a sample-barcoded 5' primer and a J-beta primer mix. TCRdb reanalysed the 5' RACE reads using MiXCR and keeps one entry per CDR3 protein. The sample lists about 800,000 distinct CDR3 sequences, around 25% occurring once. This sample also appeared in a second study, on T cells of mothers and their children.

Sequenced input: blood. The TCR comes from a boy between 10 and 17 years old in good health. The V call is TRBV7-2, the J call TRBJ1-1; 8 bases match TRBD1. This CDR3 is CASSTGSGTGIYTEAFF. CDR3 DNA: TGTGCCAGCAGCACGGGGTCCGGGACAGGAATTTACACTGAAGCTTTCTTT.